The 18 T cell receptor beta chains below were found in one sample sequenced in a study of Graves' ophthalmopathy and Graves' hyperthyroidism. The TCR beta CDR3 regions underwent amplification from RNA transcripts. RT-PCR in the first round used HTBI primers; a second-round multiplex PCR followed. TCRdb recomputed calls from the multiplex PCR reads with MiXCR, one row per CDR3 protein. The sample includes about 160,000 distinct CDR3 sequences, just under 40% of them seen just once. The sample consisted of peripheral blood. The receptors stem from a man younger than 40 with Graves' ophthalmopathy.

The genes are TRBV6-1 and TRBJ2-7; D is perhaps TRBD2 (7 bases). This CDR3 has 15 residues. Between the trimmed V and J ends, which lost 6 bases and 2 bases, there was a span of 17 bases. CDR1 is MNHNS and CDR2 is SASEGT in the germline V gene. CDR3 residues: CASRGGGQGTYEQYF. The DNA for the CDR3 is TGTGCCAGCAGGGGCGGGGGTCAGGGGACCTACGAGCAGTACTTC.

This clonotype was picked up many times. The V gene is TRBV5-4, the J gene TRBJ1-1; TRBD1 aligns across 11 bases. V lost 4 bases, J lost 5 bases, and 10 bases stayed unmatched. Germline CDR1 SGHNT, CDR2 YYREEE (reference sequence). The CDR3 covers 16 residues. The DNA of the CDR3 is TGTGCCAGCAGCGTACGGACAGGGGGCTTGGGAACTGAAGCTTTCTTT. Protein: CASSVRTGGLGTEAFF.

The sample holds many counts of this clonotype. The chain employs TRBV27 and TRBJ1-5, with D unclear. CDR1 is MNHEY, CDR2 SMNVEV, per germline (reference sequence). V was pared by 6 bases and J by 1 base, with 7 bases between. The CDR3 spans 13 residues. The CDR3 DNA reads as TGTGCCAGCAGAAGAGTGAGCAATCAGCCCCAGCATTTT. Residues: CASRRVSNQPQHF.

The rearrangement uses TRBV6-1 and TRBJ2-7; 7 positions match TRBD1. The ends lost 3 bases at V and 5 bases at J; junction bases unmatched: 4. Per germline, CDR1 MNHNS and CDR2 SASEGT. The CDR3 has 13 amino acids. The chain's CDR3 is CASSDRDSHEQYF. In nucleotides, the CDR3 is TGTGCCAGCAGTGACCGGGACAGCCACGAGCAGTACTTC.

This clonotype appeared many times. V usage is TRBV6-2 or TRBV6-3 and J usage is TRBJ2-2; D may be TRBD2 (6 bases). The ends were cut back, 6 bases at V and 2 bases at J, with 13 bases in the middle. Germline lookup yields CDR1 MNHEY and CDR2 SVGEGT. This CDR3 contains 15 residues. CDR3 DNA: TGTGCCAGCAGCCGCCTAGCGCAAAACACCGGGGAGCTGTTTTTT. It specifies CASSRLAQNTGELFF.

This chain links TRBV7-9 with TRBJ2-7; tentative D call: TRBD1 (5 bases). V was pared by 3 bases and J by 1 base, with 10 bases between. Germline V gene data show CDR1 as SEHNR and CDR2 as FQNEAQ (reference sequence). The CDR3 covers 14 residues. CDR3 nucleotide sequence: TGTGCCAGCAGCTTCCGACAGCTTTCCTACGAGCAGTACTTC. Its translation: CASSFRQLSYEQYF.

This clonotype was seen many times. CDR3 nucleotides: TGTGCTAGTGGTTTGCCGGGCCCCCGTCCTCCTACTGGAAACACCATATATTTT. The encoded protein is CASGLPGPRPPTGNTIYF. The chain combines TRBV12-5 with TRBJ1-3; D not resolved. This CDR3 is built from 18 residues. V lost 2 bases and J 2 bases, leaving 19 bases between the germline ends. Germline loops: CDR1 LGHNT, CDR2 FRNRAP. Full variable domain (rest looked up from reference TRBV12-5 and TRBJ1-3): DARVTQTPRHKVTEMGQEVTMRCQPILGHNTVFWYRQTMMQGLELLAYFRNRAPLDDSGMPKDRFSAEMPDATLATLKIQPSEPRDSAVYFCASGLPGPRPPTGNTIYFGEGSWLTVV.

This clonotype has at least ten counts. The genes are TRBV19 and TRBJ2-5; 9 nucleotides align to TRBD2. V shed 6 bases and J 6 bases; nucleotides not matched to a gene: 14. In germline, CDR1 is LNHDA, CDR2 SQIVND (reference sequence). This CDR3 region has 16 residues. CDR3 in DNA: TGTGCCAGTAGGTTAGCGGGAGATGCCGACGGAAAGACCCAGTACTTC. Its protein is CASRLAGDADGKTQYF.

The chain joins TRBV7-3 to TRBJ2-7; D tentatively reads TRBD1 or TRBD2 (5 bases each). Germline values: CDR1 SGHTA, CDR2 FQGTGA. With 5 bases removed from V and 7 bases from J, the gap between germline ends came to 18 bases. The CDR3 extends over 14 amino acids. The CDR3: CASSPSRDVGEQYF. DNA of the CDR3: TGTGCCAGCAGCCCCTCTAGGGACGTGGGGGAGCAGTACTTC.

V gene TRBV11-2 combines with J gene TRBJ2-2; 14 bases agree with TRBD2. The CDR3 length is 18 residues. Germline V CDR1 and CDR2: SGHAT, FQNNGV. With V trimmed by 4 bases and J by 0 bases, 4 bases remained unmatched. The CDR3: CASSSRTSGGSNTGELFF. In DNA, the CDR3 is TGTGCCAGCAGCTCCCGGACTAGCGGGGGGTCGAACACCGGGGAGCTGTTTTTT.

The chain uses TRBV10-3 and TRBJ2-5, with 13 bases identical to TRBD2. Looked up from germline, CDR1 is ENHRY and CDR2 is SYGVKD. V lost 6 bases, J lost 4 bases, and 8 bases stayed unmatched. The CDR3 covers 16 residues. CDR3 residues: CAISRGTSGNGETQYF. The CDR3 bases are TGTGCCATCAGCCGCGGGACTAGCGGGAACGGAGAGACCCAGTACTTC.

Many counts were recorded for this clonotype. For the CDR3, the DNA is TGTGCCAGCAGACAAGGGAAGAACACTGAAGCTTTCTTT. Its protein is CASRQGKNTEAFF. The chain carries TRBV6-5 and TRBJ1-1; D is ambiguous. V lost 6 bases to trimming and J lost 1 base, with 9 bases between them. Germline CDR1 is MNHEY and CDR2 is SVGAGI. This CDR3 comprises 13 residues.

As regards this clonotype: The CDR3 does not end in the conserved phenylalanine or tryptophan, so this is likely a read error. The chain has TRBV6-2 or TRBV6-3 and TRBJ2-1; 9 positions agree with TRBD2. The CDR3 is 15 amino acids. CDR1 and CDR2 (germline): MNHEY, SVGEGT. V shed 6 bases and J 6 bases; nucleotides not matched to a gene: 9. The CDR3 nucleotides are TGTGCCAGCAGCCATAGCGGGAGAGGGAGCAATGAGCAGTTCCTC. Its protein product is CASSHSGRGSNEQFL.

Remarks on this clonotype: The junction departs from the called germline gene at one end, perhaps through a read error. V usage is TRBV19 and J usage is TRBJ2-7, with 8 nucleotides matching TRBD1. Germline V gene data show CDR1 as LNHDA and CDR2 as SQIVND (reference sequence). The CDR3 sequence is 12 residues long. The CDR3 nucleotides read TGTGCCACCTCGGCAGGGGGCTACGAGCAGCACTTC. Protein: CATSAGGYEQHF. Variable domain in full (rest from reference TRBV19 and TRBJ2-7): DGGITQSPKYLFRKEGQNVTLSCEQNLNHDAMYWYRQDPGQGLRLIYYSQIVNDFQKGDIAEGYSVSREKKESFPLTVTSAQKNPTAFYLCATSAGGYEQHFGPGTRLTVT.

Many counts were recorded for this clonotype. The chain couples TRBV27 to TRBJ2-2, with D hard to call. Trimming stripped 2 bases from V and 5 bases from J, with 6 bases between. CDR3 length equals 13 residues. CDR1 is MNHEY and CDR2 is SMNVEV in the germline V gene (reference sequence). Here the CDR3 reads CASSLTRTGELFF. In DNA, the CDR3 is TGTGCCAGCAGTTTAACTCGGACCGGGGAGCTGTTTTTT.

The J gene is TRBJ1-1, the V gene TRBV7-2, with unresolved D. Between the trimmed V and J ends, which lost 0 bases and 0 bases, there was a span of 5 bases. This CDR3 contains 14 residues. The germline V gene encodes CDR1 SGHTA and CDR2 FQGNSA. The CDR3, as DNA: TGTGCCAGCAGCTTAGCCGCAATGAACACTGAAGCTTTCTTT. Translated: CASSLAAMNTEAFF.

At least ten counts were recorded for this clonotype. This rearrangement joins TRBV7-9 to TRBJ2-7; D assignment may be TRBD1 or TRBD2 (7 bases each). V shed 1 base and J shed 1 base, with 17 bases lying between them. CDR1 SEHNR and CDR2 FQNEAQ come from the germline V gene (reference sequence). The CDR3 is 17 residues long. Written as DNA, the CDR3 is TGTGCCAGCAGCTTAGGAACGGGGGGACAGAAGTCCTACGAGCAGTACTTC. Translating it yields CASSLGTGGQKSYEQYF.

With regard to this clonotype: The CDR3 does not end in the conserved phenylalanine or tryptophan, so this is likely a read error. The rearrangement joins TRBV2 to TRBJ2-5, with D perhaps matching TRBD2 (5 bases). V was cut by 6 bases and J by 5 bases, with 13 bases left in between. The CDR3 spans 13 residues. The germline gives CDR1 SNHLY, CDR2 FYNNEI. CDR3 sequence (DNA): TGTGCCAGCAGGGTCGGGGTCCTGGAGACCCAGTACCTC. Translation gives CASRVGVLETQYL.